The present TCR beta chain was sequenced within a study of T-cell reconstitution after alpha-beta-depleted transplantation in children. Study-level points and caveats: About two months after transplant, alpha-beta T cells reportedly came from several hundred expanded graft clones. Once a year had passed after transplant, T-cell counts and diversity came mostly from newly produced T cells.

V gave up 0 bases and J gave up 4 bases, with 8 bases separating them. From germline, CDR1 is GTSNPN and CDR2 SVGIG (reference sequence). The CDR3 is 13 residues long. Note on this clonotype: As yet, its antigen is unknown.

Unique molecular identifiers were used in preparing the TCRbeta library. MiXCR, run by TCRdb on the PCR reads, gives a single entry per CDR3 protein. The data contain 450,000 to 600,000 distinct CDR3 sequences, 10% to 15% of them seen just once; the ten biggest clones take up roughly 2.3%. This chain uses TRBV30 with TRBJ2-3; no reliable D call. Specimen: PBMCs, mostly from graft donor cells, collected 360 days after TCRalphabeta/CD19-depleted stem cell transplant. The sequence derives from a male patient younger than 18 who had a stem cell transplant for acute myeloid leukemia, so the T cells may come from the graft donor. CDR3 region: CAWSVQGADTQYF. The CDR3 coding sequence is TGTGCCTGGAGTGTACAAGGCGCAGATACGCAGTATTTT. Variable domain in full (rest from reference TRBV30 and TRBJ2-3): SQTIHQWPATLVQPVGSPLSLECTVEGTSNPNLYWYRQAAGRGLQLLFYSVGIGQISSEVPQNLSASRPQDRQFILSSKKLLLSDSGFYLCAWSVQGADTQYFGPGTRLTVL.